This T cell receptor beta chain appears in the sequencing data of a study of blood T cell repertoires in COVID-19. The overall study: PBMCs, B-cell-depleted T cells, or T cells were the source of the cDNA or gDNA that made up the material.

The data were produced by immunoSEQ multiplex PCR, yet TCRdb's version contains in-frame clones alone and is incomplete. Here the sample spans 200,000 to 300,000 clones, 81% being singletons. V trimming: 2 bases; J trimming: 8 bases; junction bases outside the gene matches: 4. The CDR3 covers 14 residues. Germline V CDR1 and CDR2: SGHTA, FQGTGA. Sequencing was done on a sample of peripheral blood. The sequence derives from a woman of 80 years or more with COVID-19, enrolled during active disease. This sequence joins TRBV7-3 and TRBJ2-2; TRBD1 matches at 8 bases. DNA of the CDR3: TGTGCCAGCAGCTTAGGACAGGGTTTGGGGGAGCTGTTTTTT. Encoded protein: CASSLGQGLGELFF.